This record looks at one TCR beta chain sequence and its context. There is no known antigen for this receptor. No much larger clonotype is one base removed from it; base qualities were not supplied. The time point tag for this specimen amounts to: baseline before first vaccination. Vaccinee samples came from UK trials COV001 and COV002, including a single-blind randomized controlled phase 2/3 trial of AZD1222 (ChAdOx1 nCoV-19) in healthy adults. Trial participant PBMC samples were collected at day 0 and day 28 after the second dose for TCRbeta chain sequencing. The data were obtained in a study of T cell responses to AZD1222 COVID-19 vaccine (dated by TCRdb to the early 2020s). About the study as a whole: Because spike-specific TCR depth and breadth did not differ between the two schedules, AZD1222 recipients who got a second dose at roughly 4 weeks were pooled with those who got a second dose at roughly 12 weeks. A total of more than 230 trial participants underwent TCR sequencing, of whom under 220 had received two doses of AZD1222 and some 25 had received two doses of the MenACWY control vaccine. Trial participants were enrolled by age into 18-55, 56-69 and 70-plus year subgroups, with around 150, 28 and 57 TCR-sequenced participants respectively. Broader findings and caveats from the paper: In the small 56-69-year group, the increase in depth fell short of significance, most likely because of low power. Because no day 14 peak-response samples were available, repertoires were characterized only after the peak T cell response. Reportedly, close to half of the unique spike-specific TCRs recognized epitopes lying outside the regions that are mutated in the B.1.351 and B.1.1.7 variants. The whole spike protein was spanned by vaccine-associated CD4 TCRs, and dominant responses were seen in regions 160-218 and 743-854. Conclusions about previously exposed vaccinees are limited because only a handful of AZD1222 recipients were SARS-CoV-2 seropositive at baseline. Spike-specific TCR breadth and depth rose significantly after two AZD1222 doses compared with day 0 and with MenACWY recipients. Most participants were white British and females outnumbered males, and the authors suggested that clonal diversity may have been underestimated.

The CDR3 regions of human TCRbeta chains were analyzed by immunosequencing. The authors processed their data as follows. TCRs in the repertoires were compared against a reference library of SARS-CoV-2-specific TCRs that had been generated with the MIRA antigen-specificity platform. Breadth was defined as the fraction of unique TCRs that were SARS-CoV-2-associated, and depth was defined as the fraction of total T cells that were SARS-CoV-2-associated. Each spike-specific TCR was assigned to its reactive spike region and to a CD4 or CD8 class using the MIRA data. Log10-transformed breadth and depth values were compared by one-way ANOVA with Sidak's multiple comparisons tests. TCRdb provides this immuneACCESS table in a form limited to in-frame rearrangements. Some clones are lacking; in checked studies, under half of them reflect an unresolved V gene, and why the rest are absent is not known. Clone size and the V and J calls come from that table; the DNA yielded D and trimming. The sample table shows about 120,000 clones, and about 90% are seen once. The ten top clones hold approximately 1.5% of the sample.

Trimming at the junction amounts to 3 bases on V and 8 bases on J, and the germline ends lie 10 bases apart. The CDR3 covers 13 residues, taking in both the cysteine and the phenylalanine. Only the CDR3 part of the read is kept: 39 bases, read in frame from the first base. According to the germline V gene, CDR1 reads KGHSH and CDR2 reads LQKENI. Sequencing was performed on peripheral blood, taken on day 0 of AZD1222 vaccination. The chain joins TRBV18 to TRBJ1-4, with the D gene call left open. This TCR was recovered from an adult in good health. The CDR3 region reads CASSPFVEEKLFF. The nucleotide sequence reads as follows: TGTGCCAGCTCACCCTTCGTGGAAGAAAAACTGTTTTTT.